The next 25 T cell receptor beta chains were all read from a single sample in a study of stem cell transplantation in POMP-related autoinflammatory disease. This table comes from immunoSEQ multiplex PCR, and its TCRdb copy is limited to in-frame clones, with some not included. Counted here are about 32,000 clones, about 86% occurring once; the ten biggest clones make up approximately 0.71%. The sequences come from CD4+ T cells from PBMCs, collected before stem cell transplantation. The receptors originated from a human donor with POMP-related autoinflammation and immune dysregulation (PRAID).

The chain employs TRBV19 and TRBJ1-1; D not resolved. The CDR3 is 14 residues long. The germline V gene has CDR1 LNHDA and CDR2 SQIVND (reference sequence). Between the trimmed V and J ends, which lost 7 bases and 0 bases, there was a span of 12 bases. The CDR3 DNA reads TGTGCCAGTACCACCCCAGGACTGAACACTGAAGCTTTCTTT. The encoded protein is CASTTPGLNTEAFF.

This chain joins TRBV15 and TRBJ1-1; D call uncertain. This CDR3 contains 14 residues. Trimming removed 0 bases from V and 6 bases from J, with 11 bases in between. Germline-derived CDR1 and CDR2 are LNHNV and YYDKDF (reference sequence). This CDR3 reads CATSRDAWGAEAFF. CDR3 DNA sequence: TGTGCCACCAGCAGAGATGCGTGGGGAGCTGAAGCTTTCTTT.

The V call is TRBV27, the J call TRBJ2-7; 8 positions match TRBD1. V shed 3 bases, J shed 0 bases, and the junction held 4 bases outside the gene matches. Germline CDR1 reads MNHEY; CDR2 reads SMNVEV (reference sequence). The CDR3 length is 15 residues. CDR3 residues: CASSFQGASSYEQYF. In DNA form, the CDR3 reads TGTGCCAGCAGTTTTCAGGGGGCTAGCTCCTACGAGCAGTACTTC.

V is TRBV2 and J is TRBJ2-2; the D gene is possibly TRBD1 (5 bases). The germline V and J ends were trimmed by 10 bases and 0 bases, with 9 bases remaining between them. From germline, CDR1 is SNHLY and CDR2 FYNNEI. The CDR3 runs to 13 residues. This CDR3 reads CATPTANTGELFF. As DNA, the CDR3 is TGTGCCACCCCGACAGCGAACACCGGGGAGCTGTTTTTT.

The rearrangement links TRBV2 to TRBJ1-2, with 10 nucleotides matching TRBD1. V gave up 3 bases and J gave up 4 bases; unmatched junction bases: 8. This CDR3 contains 16 residues. Germline V lookup: CDR1 SNHLY, CDR2 FYNNEI. Written as DNA, the CDR3 is TGTGCCAGCAGTGAGGGGATCCGGACAGGGGGCTATGGCTACACCTTC. Translating it yields CASSEGIRTGGYGYTF.

The rearrangement uses TRBV7-3 and TRBJ2-3; D unclear. Trimming took 7 bases from V and 2 from J, leaving 16 bases between them. This CDR3 is built from 15 residues. Per the germline V gene, CDR1 is SGHTA and CDR2 is FQGTGA. Here the CDR3 DNA reads TGTGCCAGCATCCCGACCTCCAGTTACACAGATACGCAGTATTTT. This gives the protein CASIPTSSYTDTQYF.

The chain has TRBV7-8 and TRBJ2-2; 13 nucleotides line up with TRBD2. Germline CDR1 is SGHVS and CDR2 is FQNEAQ. The V gene end was trimmed by 5 bases and the J gene end by 3 bases; junction bases not matched to a gene: 3. The CDR3 length is 16 residues. CDR3 in amino acids: CASSMGLAGYTGELFF. The CDR3 nucleotides read TGTGCCAGCAGCATGGGACTAGCGGGGTACACCGGGGAGCTGTTTTTT.

V usage is TRBV28 and J usage is TRBJ2-3; perhaps TRBD2 as D (5 bases). The germline CDR1 and CDR2 sequences are MDHEN and SYDVKM. The CDR3 totals 13 residues. Trimming removed 7 bases from V and 4 bases from J, with 12 bases in between. The CDR3 DNA reads TGTGCCAGCACCCCCGGAGGTTCAGATACGCAGTATTTT. This encodes CASTPGGSDTQYF.

The chain couples TRBV7-2 to TRBJ2-7; TRBD2 might be the D (6 bases). V dropped 1 base and J dropped 5 bases, with 9 bases sitting between them. Per the germline V gene, CDR1 is SGHTA and CDR2 is FQGNSA. This CDR3 region has 13 residues. CDR3 loop: CASSLEGGNEQYF. The CDR3 nucleotides are TGTGCCAGCAGCTTAGAAGGAGGGAACGAGCAGTACTTC. The complete variable domain, with remaining parts taken from reference TRBV7-2 and TRBJ2-7, reads GAGVSQSPSNKVTEKGKDVELRCDPISGHTALYWYRQSLGQGLEFLIYFQGNSAPDKSGLPSDRFSAERTGGSVSTLTIQRTQQEDSAVYLCASSLEGGNEQYFGPGTRLTVT.

The table lists this clone with a count of one. V is TRBV5-1 and J is TRBJ2-1; no definite D call. The V gene lost 1 base and the J gene lost 5 bases, with 13 bases spanning the gap. The CDR3 is made up of 15 amino acids. Germline V lookup: CDR1 SGHRS, CDR2 YFSETQ. This chain's CDR3 is CASSLSPQQNNEQFF. For the CDR3, the DNA is TGCGCCAGCAGCTTGTCACCCCAGCAGAACAATGAGCAGTTCTTC.

This chain connects TRBV4-1 to TRBJ2-5, with TRBD1 matching over 8 bases. J gave up 7 bases and V 1 base, and 11 bases lay outside the gene matches. The germline V gene encodes CDR1 MGHRA and CDR2 YSYEKL. This CDR3 has 16 residues. This chain's CDR3 is CASSQAQGATGGTQYF. The CDR3, as DNA: TGCGCCAGCAGCCAAGCCCAGGGGGCCACCGGTGGGACCCAGTACTTC.

This clone has only a few counts. The chain joins TRBV27 to TRBJ1-6, with 12 nucleotides matching TRBD1. V was pared by 5 bases and J by 9 bases, with 5 bases of the junction left unmatched. The CDR3 is 15 amino acids. Germline CDR1 MNHEY, CDR2 SMNVEV (reference sequence). The CDR3 is CASSPGTGGSSPLHF. CDR3 coding DNA: TGTGCCAGCAGTCCGGGGACAGGGGGCAGTTCACCCCTCCACTTT.

The chain couples TRBV29-1 to TRBJ2-7, with D unclear. Trimming removed 6 bases from V and 6 bases from J, with 18 bases in between. Germline lookup yields CDR1 SQVTM and CDR2 ANQGSEA. The CDR3 totals 13 residues. For the CDR3, the DNA is TGCAGCGTCTTTGTGCCCCCAGTCGGCGAGCAGTACTTC. Translated, it gives CSVFVPPVGEQYF.

This chain uses TRBV5-4 with TRBJ2-6, with 7 bases that match TRBD2. CDR1 is SGHNT, CDR2 YYREEE, per germline (reference sequence). V was clipped by 2 bases and J by 4 bases; unmatched bases: 3. CDR3 length equals 15 residues. CDR3 in amino acids: CASSLSGRGANVLTF. CDR3 bases: TGTGCCAGCAGCTTATCCGGGAGGGGGGCCAACGTCCTGACTTTC.

The chain uses TRBV5-6 and TRBJ2-6; possibly TRBD1 or TRBD2 for D (5 bases each). V lost 2 bases, J lost 3 bases, and 12 bases lay in between. This CDR3 has 16 amino acids. The V gene's germline CDR1 is SGHDT and CDR2 YYEEEE. For the CDR3, the DNA is TGTGCCAGCAGCTTAAGAGGGGCAGGTGGGGCCAACGTCCTGACTTTC. It specifies CASSLRGAGGANVLTF.

In this sample, this clone turned up once. This chain uses TRBV5-1 with TRBJ1-1; 7 bases are shared with TRBD1. This CDR3 is 15 amino acids long. CDR1 and CDR2 (germline): SGHRS, YFSETQ. The V segment lost 0 bases and the J segment 4 bases; nucleotides outside the gene matches: 6. The chain's CDR3 is CASSLEQGGGTEAFF. The DNA of the CDR3 is TGCGCCAGCAGCTTGGAGCAGGGGGGCGGCACTGAAGCTTTCTTT.

The chain links TRBV25-1 to TRBJ1-2; D ambiguous. This CDR3 region has 13 residues. Germline V gene lookup returns CDR1 MGHDK and CDR2 SYGVNS. With 0 bases removed from V and 0 bases from J, the gap between germline ends came to 2 bases. CDR3 sequence (DNA): TGTGCCAGCAGTGAATACACTAACTATGGCTACACCTTC. Residues: CASSEYTNYGYTF.

This chain joins TRBV2 and TRBJ1-6; unclear D gene. The CDR3 runs to 15 residues. V lost 2 bases, J lost 5 bases, and 10 bases lay in between. Germline CDR1 is SNHLY and CDR2 is FYNNEI. The CDR3 DNA follows: TGTGCCAGCAGTGAATCGTATCGGAATAATTCACCCCTCCACTTT. Translated, it gives CASSESYRNNSPLHF.

This chain joins TRBV6-1 and TRBJ2-5, with TRBD1 matching over 7 bases. V lost 4 bases to trimming and J lost 5 bases; unmatched junction nucleotides: 4. CDR1 and CDR2 (germline): MNHNS, SASEGT. The CDR3 sequence is 13 residues long. DNA for the CDR3: TGTGCCAGCAGTGTGGGGACAGATGAGACCCAGTACTTC. The encoded protein is CASSVGTDETQYF.

V gene TRBV28 combines with J gene TRBJ2-1; possibly TRBD1 for D (6 bases). The CDR3 is 12 residues long. Trimming shortened V by 6 bases and J by 4 bases, and 7 bases separated the two germline ends. From germline, CDR1 is MDHEN and CDR2 SYDVKM. CDR3 sequence: CASRTGYNEQFF. In nucleotides, the CDR3 is TGTGCCAGCAGAACAGGGTACAATGAGCAGTTCTTC. The variable domain in full, completed from reference TRBV28 and TRBJ2-1, reads DVKVTQSSRYLVKRTGEKVFLECVQDMDHENMFWYRQDPGLGLRLIYFSYDVKMKEKGDIPEGYSVSREKKERFSLILESASTNQTSMYLCASRTGYNEQFFGPGTRLTVL.

The rearrangement links TRBV7-9 to TRBJ1-6; tentatively, D is TRBD1 (5 bases). Germline CDR1 reads SEHNR; CDR2 reads FQNEAQ (reference sequence). V was cut by 1 base and J by 6 bases, with 13 bases left in between. This CDR3 has 16 residues. The CDR3 protein is CASSLGAGVLNSPLHF. CDR3 in DNA: TGTGCCAGCAGCTTAGGGGCGGGGGTGCTTAATTCACCCCTCCACTTT.

The V and J genes are TRBV7-2 and TRBJ1-1; D remains ambiguous. CDR1 and CDR2 from the germline V gene are SGHTA and FQGNSA. The length of the CDR3 is 13 residues. V was trimmed by 1 base and J by 3 bases, leaving 6 bases between them. The CDR3 region is CASSLDPDTEAFF. The CDR3 bases are TGTGCCAGCAGCTTAGATCCGGACACTGAAGCTTTCTTT.

This clone was counted a few times. V gene TRBV19 combines with J gene TRBJ1-2; D is unclear. The germline V and J ends were trimmed by 3 bases and 4 bases, with 6 bases remaining between them. The CDR3 consists of 12 residues. Germline V CDR1 and CDR2: LNHDA, SQIVND (reference sequence). The CDR3 loop reads CASSMATYGYTF. The DNA for the CDR3 is TGTGCCAGTAGTATGGCAACCTATGGCTACACCTTC.

This chain uses TRBV9 with TRBJ2-2, with 9 bases lining up with TRBD1. Germline values: CDR1 SGDLS, CDR2 YYNGEE. The trim removed 2 bases at V and 6 bases at J, leaving 5 bases unmatched. The CDR3 totals 15 residues. The CDR3 loop is CASSVTGGSAGELFF. The CDR3 DNA reads TGTGCCAGCAGCGTGACAGGGGGTAGTGCCGGGGAGCTGTTTTTT.

The chain has TRBV11-1 and TRBJ2-3, with D unresolved. V was cut by 1 base and J by 6 bases, with 11 bases left in between. From germline, CDR1 is SGHAT and CDR2 FQDESV (reference sequence). The CDR3 runs to 14 residues. The CDR3 region has the DNA TGTGCCAGCAGCTTAGTGGCGGATTCGGATACGCAGTATTTT. This translates into CASSLVADSDTQYF.